This TCR beta chain is drawn from a study of CD8+ T cells in alopecia areata. Treatment here: oral pan-JAK inhibitor, 5-10 mg twice daily. RNA, once extracted, was reverse transcribed into cDNA for use as the sequencing template. Clones were read by immunoSEQ multiplex PCR, and TCRdb kept only the in-frame ones, dropping some. The sample holds 160,000 or so clones, just over 65% seen once. The CDR3 totals 12 residues. V gave up 6 bases and J gave up 10 bases, with 15 bases separating them. The V gene's germline CDR1 is MGHDK and CDR2 SYGVNS. In this sample, this clone turned up once. This TCR was recovered from a human donor with alopecia areata. The chain recombines TRBV25-1 with TRBJ1-2; D perhaps matches TRBD1 (6 bases). Source: CD4+ T cells sorted from blood, taken at week 4, from a patient treated with tofacitinib. This CDR3 reads CASSVNREAYTF. CDR3 DNA sequence: TGTGCCAGCAGCGTGAACAGGGAGGCCTACACCTTC.